Listed here are 16 T cell receptor beta chains from one sample, sequenced in a study of read filtering for tumor transcriptome and immune sequencing. The library was built from around 380 ng RNA with molecular barcoded adaptors for alpha/delta and beta/gamma chains. TCRdb itself ran the reads through MiXCR, one entry per CDR3 protein. The sample holds approximately 57,000 distinct CDR3 sequences; around 12% are singletons and the top ten take 16%. Material: a population of CD138-negative cells sorted from bone marrow. The receptors here all came from a donor aged 40 or older with multiple myeloma.

This clonotype has more than one count but fewer than ten. J is TRBJ2-2 and V is TRBV20-1; 7 nucleotides agree with TRBD1. This CDR3 is 17 amino acids long. The germline CDR1 and CDR2 sequences are DFQATT and SNEGSKA (reference sequence). V lost 0 bases and J lost 4; bases outside the gene matches: 11. CDR3 in DNA: TGCAGTGCTAGAGACCCACAGACAGGGCGGAGCACCGGGGAGCTGTTTTTT. Protein sequence: CSARDPQTGRSTGELFF.

This clonotype was counted ten times or more. V and J are TRBV6-2 or TRBV6-3 and TRBJ1-4; D not resolved. Germline V CDR1 and CDR2: MNHEY, SVGEGT. CDR3 length equals 12 residues. The V end lost 2 bases, the J end lost 8 bases, and 6 bases lay between the germline ends. In DNA form, the CDR3 reads TGTGCCAGCAGTTACCGGAGGGAAAAACTGTTTTTT. Its protein is CASSYRREKLFF.

This clonotype was counted many times. This chain uses TRBV2 with TRBJ2-5; D might be TRBD1 or TRBD2, each matching 5 bases. CDR3 size: 12 residues. Trimming pared 11 bases from V and 9 bases from J, leaving 19 bases between. CDR1 and CDR2 (germline): SNHLY, FYNNEI. This CDR3 reads CAGRGVPPAQYF. CDR3 in DNA: TGTGCCGGGAGAGGGGTCCCCCCGGCCCAGTACTTC. The full variable domain, in which reference TRBV2 and TRBJ2-5 provide the parts outside the CDR3, is EPEVTQTPSHQVTQMGQEVILRCVPISNHLYFYWYRQILGQKVEFLVSFYNNEISEKSEIFDDQFSVERPDGSNFTLKIRSTKLEDSAMYFCAGRGVPPAQYFGPGTRLLVL.

In this sample, this clonotype turned up many times. The chain employs TRBV20-1 and TRBJ1-1; possibly TRBD1 for D (6 bases). This CDR3 is 14 amino acids long. Germline V gives CDR1 DFQATT, CDR2 SNEGSKA (reference sequence). Trimming took off 1 base at V and 3 bases at J, with 12 bases between the two ends. The DNA of the CDR3 is TGCAGTGCTAGAGCTGGCAAGGGGGACACTGAAGCTTTCTTT. Translation gives CSARAGKGDTEAFF.

This clonotype was seen repeatedly, ten times or more. The chain uses TRBV5-1 and TRBJ1-2; D is perhaps TRBD1 (6 bases). Germline values: CDR1 SGHRS, CDR2 YFSETQ. The germline V and J ends were trimmed by 7 bases and 7 bases, with 20 bases remaining between them. The CDR3 has 14 residues. This CDR3 reads CASSQGNSVSGYTF. CDR3 coding DNA: TGCGCCAGCTCCCAGGGGAATTCGGTCTCTGGCTACACCTTC.

The gene calls are TRBV5-1 and TRBJ2-7; 7 bases line up with TRBD1. The V segment lost 3 bases and the J segment 7 bases; nucleotides outside the gene matches: 10. The CDR3 contains 14 residues. CDR1 is SGHRS, CDR2 YFSETQ, per germline. The CDR3 loop is CASSYQGDGNEQYF. In DNA form, the CDR3 reads TGCGCCAGCAGCTACCAGGGGGATGGGAATGAGCAGTACTTC.

This clonotype was observed many times. This chain links TRBV20-1 with TRBJ1-4; D gene uncertain. CDR3 size: 13 residues. Germline CDR1 is DFQATT and CDR2 is SNEGSKA (reference sequence). Trimming took off 5 bases at V and 0 bases at J, with 7 bases between the two ends. The CDR3 region has the DNA TGCAGTGCTCTACGGTCAACTAATGAAAAACTGTTTTTT. The encoded protein is CSALRSTNEKLFF.

This chain uses TRBV11-2 with TRBJ2-1; D gene unclear. The CDR3 sequence is 14 residues long. Trimming shortened V by 5 bases and J by 10 bases, and 18 bases separated the two germline ends. From germline, CDR1 is SGHAT and CDR2 FQNNGV. CDR3 nucleotide sequence: TGTGCCAGCAGCGGGGAAGCTAGGGTGTGGGAGCAGTTCTTC. Translated, it gives CASSGEARVWEQFF.

J is TRBJ1-4 and V is TRBV27; TRBD1 agrees at 8 bases. This CDR3 has 12 amino acids. CDR1 is MNHEY, CDR2 SMNVEV, per germline (reference sequence). Trimming cost V 8 bases and J 11 bases; bases outside gene matches: 7. CDR3 nucleotide sequence: TGTGCCAGCCGGGACAGGCAGTGGAAACTGTTTTTT. Its translation is CASRDRQWKLFF.

At least ten counts were recorded for this clonotype. The rearrangement links TRBV7-2 to TRBJ2-2; 9 bases line up with TRBD2. The germline V gene encodes CDR1 SGHTA and CDR2 FQGNSA. This CDR3 is 16 amino acids long. V trimming: 5 bases; J trimming: 3 bases; junction bases outside the gene matches: 7. CDR3 coding DNA: TGTGCCAGCAGCCCCCCTGCGGGGGGGTACACCGGGGAGCTGTTTTTT. This encodes CASSPPAGGYTGELFF.

This clonotype has at least ten counts. The rearrangement uses TRBV20-1 and TRBJ2-7; D is perhaps TRBD1 (6 bases). Germline lookup yields CDR1 DFQATT and CDR2 SNEGSKA (reference sequence). Trimming stripped 1 base from V and 3 bases from J, with 16 bases between. The CDR3 consists of 15 residues. The CDR3 sequence is CSARAGHTKFYEQYF. Written as DNA, the CDR3 is TGCAGTGCTAGAGCGGGACACACGAAGTTCTACGAGCAGTACTTC.

This clonotype was counted many times. The rearrangement joins TRBV30 to TRBJ1-1; no definite D call. The length of the CDR3 is 13 residues. Germline values: CDR1 GTSNPN, CDR2 SVGIG (reference sequence). With 4 bases removed from V and 4 bases from J, the gap between germline ends came to 13 bases. In DNA, the CDR3 is TGTGCCTGGAAGGCCTACGACCCCACTGAAGCTTTCTTT. It specifies CAWKAYDPTEAFF.

Remarks on this clonotype: The likely explanation is a read error, given a far larger clone one base away. This chain joins TRBV7-4 and TRBJ2-7; D could derive from TRBD1 or TRBD2 (5 bases each). The V and J ends lost 5 bases and 4 bases respectively, with 18 bases between them. The CDR3 sequence is 15 residues long. Looked up from germline, CDR1 is SGHVT and CDR2 is SQSDAQ. The CDR3 DNA reads as TGTGCCAGCAGCGCACTCTCTACGGGGCGGTACGAGCAGTACTTC. Amino acid sequence: CASSALSTGRYEQYF.

This clonotype was seen repeatedly, ten times or more. The chain links TRBV2 to TRBJ2-2; 8 bases line up with TRBD1. Germline loops: CDR1 SNHLY, CDR2 FYNNEI. V was pared by 3 bases and J by 5 bases, with 2 bases of the junction left unmatched. The CDR3 has 14 amino acids. The CDR3 protein is CASSDTGGTGELFF. In DNA form, the CDR3 reads TGTGCCAGCAGTGACACAGGGGGGACCGGGGAGCTGTTTTTT.

This clonotype occurred a few times. The chain recombines TRBV6-1 with TRBJ1-6; a weak D match, TRBD1 (5 bases). This CDR3 comprises 16 residues. Per the germline V gene, CDR1 is MNHNS and CDR2 is SASEGT. Trimming took off 2 bases at V and 6 bases at J, with 14 bases between the two ends. This chain's CDR3 is CASSEFPNRPNSPLHF. The CDR3 DNA is TGTGCCAGCAGTGAATTTCCTAACAGGCCTAATTCACCCCTCCACTTT.

This chain connects TRBV7-3 to TRBJ2-2; 7 positions match TRBD2. The germline V gene encodes CDR1 SGHTA and CDR2 FQGTGA. V gave up 4 bases and J gave up 3 bases; unmatched junction bases: 5. The CDR3 has 15 amino acids. CDR3 coding DNA: TGTGCCAGCAGCTCCCACCGGGGGGACACCGGGGAGCTGTTTTTT. This codes for CASSSHRGDTGELFF.